These 7 T cell receptor beta chains originate from one sample sequenced in a study of identifying expanded T cells in peripheral blood. Libraries were prepared by immunoSEQ multiplex PCR; TCRdb keeps only in-frame clonotypes and omits some of them. Of more than 80,000 clones listed, around 89% are singletons. The sequencing sample was made of blood. The receptor source for this set is a person between 18 and 75 years old in good health.

The V gene is TRBV19, the J gene TRBJ2-7; possibly TRBD1 for D (6 bases). Between the trimmed V and J ends, which lost 5 bases and 4 bases, there was a span of 15 bases. Germline V CDR1 and CDR2: LNHDA, SQIVND (reference sequence). CDR3 length equals 14 residues. This CDR3 is CASSLSGGGYEQYF. The CDR3 DNA follows: TGTGCCAGTAGTCTCTCTGGGGGCGGTTACGAGCAGTACTTC.

The chain employs TRBV7-9 and TRBJ2-3, with 7 bases fitting TRBD2. The CDR3 consists of 16 residues. J gave up 2 bases and V 2 bases, and 7 bases lay outside the gene matches. Germline CDR1 reads SEHNR; CDR2 reads FQNEAQ (reference sequence). CDR3 nucleotides: TGTGCCAGCAGCTTAACCGCCGGGAGGCCCACAGATACGCAGTATTTT. Protein: CASSLTAGRPTDTQYF.

The chain has TRBV28 and TRBJ1-5; tentatively, D is TRBD1 (5 bases). Trimming left V 4 bases short and J 0 bases short, with 16 bases between. The germline V gene encodes CDR1 MDHEN and CDR2 SYDVKM. This CDR3 has 17 residues. CDR3 nucleotides: TGTGCCAGCAGTTCGGCAGGGAGGGGAAATAGCAATCAGCCCCAGCATTTT. Translating it yields CASSSAGRGNSNQPQHF.

This clone has just one count. This chain links TRBV29-1 with TRBJ2-4; TRBD2 is a possible D gene (5 bases). V was shortened by 6 bases and J by 2 bases, with 11 bases between the two germline ends. Per the germline V gene, CDR1 is SQVTM and CDR2 is ANQGSEA. The CDR3 has 13 amino acids. The CDR3 DNA is TGCAGCGTGCTTCGGGGAACCAAAAACATTCAGTACTTC. This encodes CSVLRGTKNIQYF.

As regards this clone: This CDR3 is also generated by other DNA sequences in the sample. The gene calls are TRBV5-1 and TRBJ1-1; no firm D call. There are 12 residues in the CDR3. V dropped 4 bases and J dropped 4 bases, with 8 bases sitting between them. Germline assignment: CDR1 SGHRS and CDR2 YFSETQ. The CDR3, as DNA: TGCGCCAGCAGCCTGGTGGGCACTGAAGCTTTCTTT. Amino acid sequence: CASSLVGTEAFF.

The V call is TRBV19, the J call TRBJ1-4; 8 nucleotides match TRBD1. Trimming took 6 bases from V and 8 from J; bases not matched to a gene: 11. The germline gives CDR1 LNHDA, CDR2 SQIVND (reference sequence). There are 15 residues in the CDR3. CDR3 sequence: CASSPTGTGSEKLFF. CDR3 bases: TGTGCCAGTAGCCCAACCGGGACAGGATCGGAAAAACTGTTTTTT.

V gene TRBV27 combines with J gene TRBJ1-5; D is ambiguous. Trimming removed 3 bases at V and 5 bases at J, with 11 bases between. The CDR3 has 14 amino acids. Germline loops: CDR1 MNHEY, CDR2 SMNVEV (reference sequence). CDR3 DNA: TGTGCCAGCAGTTTCTCCTCTGGGGATCAGCCCCAGCATTTT. Its protein is CASSFSSGDQPQHF.